This TCR beta chain originates from a study of blood T cell repertoires in COVID-19. As for the study in general: Sites across the United States, Italy and Spain contributed samples from acute and convalescent COVID-19.

CDR3 size: 14 residues. Germline lookup yields CDR1 KGHDR and CDR2 SFDVKD. After removal of 3 bases from V and 6 bases from J, the junction contained 6 bases not matched to a gene. TCRdb's table, derived via immunoSEQ multiplex PCR, lists solely in-frame clones and lacks some. The sample yields 80,000 to 95,000 clones, 75% to 90% seen once. Sequencing was performed on peripheral blood. The chain employs TRBV24-1 and TRBJ1-1; the match to TRBD1 covers 7 bases. This receptor was identified in a woman at least 80 years old with active or convalescent COVID-19. This chain's CDR3 is CATSDGQGDAEAFF. As DNA, the CDR3 is TGTGCCACCAGTGATGGGCAGGGGGACGCTGAAGCTTTCTTT.